This is a list of T cell receptor beta chains from one sample in a study of CD8 T cells in ankylosing spondylitis. TCRdb recomputed calls from the 5' RACE reads with MiXCR, one row per CDR3 protein. The sample has 150,000 to 200,000 distinct CDR3 sequences, approximately 12% seen once. Sequences were obtained from blood, either unsorted or a sorted T cell fraction (not recorded which). The receptors come from a female donor with ankylosing spondylitis or in good health (not recorded which). Both conserved end residues are part of each CDR3. D genes are given only for firm matches. Only some rows state a clone size, as once, few, many or a class for expanded clones.

CDR3	DNA	J	size	D	V
CASSLGTVNEQYF	TGTGCCAGCAGTTTGGGGACAGTGAACGAGCAGTACTTC	TRBJ2-7	-	TRBD1	TRBV28
CASSLGQGRDTQYF	TGTGCCAGCAGCCTGGGACAGGGGAGAGATACGCAGTATTTT	TRBJ2-3	many	TRBD1	TRBV5-6
CASSVVGTQTDTQYF	TGTGCCAGCAGCGTAGTGGGGACCCAAACAGATACGCAGTATTTT	TRBJ2-3	many	-	TRBV9
CASSSDSYNEQFF	TGCGCCAGCAGCTCAGACAGCTACAATGAGCAGTTCTTC	TRBJ2-1	many	-	TRBV5-1
CSVSLGLSGQPQHF	TGCAGCGTTTCCTTGGGACTCTCTGGTCAGCCCCAGCATTTT	TRBJ1-5	many	-	TRBV29-1
CASSLSFTTGELFF	TGTGCCAGCAGCTTAAGCTTCACGACCGGGGAGCTGTTTTTT	TRBJ2-2	-	-	TRBV11-2
CASSLGQPPDTQYF	TGTGCCAGCAGTCTGGGACAGCCCCCGGATACGCAGTATTTT	TRBJ2-3	few	TRBD1	TRBV12-3/TRBV12-4
CASSPLPGPQRPYEQYF	TGTGCCAGCAGTCCACTTCCGGGACCCCAAAGGCCCTACGAGCAGTACTTC	TRBJ2-7	-	-	TRBV6-1
CSVQGGDTQYF	TGCAGCGTACAGGGTGGAGATACGCAGTATTTT	TRBJ2-3	-	-	TRBV29-1
CASSSGLAAFQYF	TGTGCCAGCAGTTCGGGACTAGCGGCCTTTCAGTACTTC	TRBJ2-4	many	TRBD2	TRBV28
CASSDWDGPLGNQPQHF	TGTGCCAGCAGCGACTGGGACGGACCGTTAGGCAATCAGCCCCAGCATTTT	TRBJ1-5	many	-	TRBV28
CASSLPDNSYEQYF	TGCGCCAGCAGCTTGCCGGACAACTCCTACGAGCAGTACTTC	TRBJ2-7	few	-	TRBV5-1
CASSLVTSSNEQFF	TGCGCCAGCAGCTTGGTTACTTCCTCCAATGAGCAGTTCTTC	TRBJ2-1	few	-	TRBV5-1
CSVTPRRNSYEQYF	TGCAGCGTTACCCCGAGGAGAAACTCCTACGAGCAGTACTTC	TRBJ2-7	many	-	TRBV29-1
CSVEGEKGLDTEAFF	TGCAGCGTTGAAGGGGAGAAAGGCTTGGACACTGAAGCTTTCTTT	TRBJ1-1	-	-	TRBV29-1
CASSLRLFETQYF	TGTGCCAGCAGTTTAAGGCTTTTCGAGACCCAGTACTTC	TRBJ2-5	many	-	TRBV28
CASSLFGTSSDEQFF	TGTGCCAGCAGTTTATTCGGGACTAGCAGTGATGAGCAGTTCTTC	TRBJ2-1	many	TRBD2	TRBV28
CASSLAQGAQGGYTF	TGTGCCAGCAGTTTAGCGCAGGGAGCGCAGGGTGGCTACACCTTC	TRBJ1-2	few	-	TRBV12-3/TRBV12-4
CSARDPGQSSYNEQFF	TGCAGTGCTAGAGATCCGGGACAGAGCTCCTACAATGAGCAGTTCTTC	TRBJ2-1	-	TRBD1	TRBV20-1
CASSPLRTSGSYEQYF	TGTGCCAGCTCACCACTTAGGACTAGCGGCTCCTACGAGCAGTACTTC	TRBJ2-7	many	TRBD2	TRBV18
CASSQEVGGFNEQFF	TGTGCCAGCAGCCAAGAAGTCGGGGGATTCAATGAGCAGTTCTTC	TRBJ2-1	many	-	TRBV14
CASSSLGASEGLFF	TGTGCCAGCAGCTCCCTAGGGGCGTCCGAAGGGCTGTTTTTT	TRBJ2-2	many	-	TRBV11-1
CSARDSSHGTGQGPSYGYTF	TGCAGTGCTAGAGATTCTTCCCATGGGACAGGACAGGGGCCATCCTATGGCTACACCTTC	TRBJ1-2	-	TRBD1	TRBV20-1